The next 25 T cell receptor beta chains were all read from a single sample in a study of blood T cell repertoires in COVID-19. The data were produced by immunoSEQ multiplex PCR, yet TCRdb's version contains in-frame clones alone and is incomplete. The table shows some 250,000 clones, with over 75% occurring only once. The sequenced sample consisted of peripheral blood. The origin of the receptors is a man in his thirties or forties who had recovered from COVID-19.

The chain is built from TRBV12-3 or TRBV12-4 and TRBJ1-1; tentative D call: TRBD1 (5 bases). With 5 bases removed from V and 6 bases from J, the gap between germline ends came to 10 bases. This CDR3 contains 12 residues. CDR3 in DNA: TGTGCCAGCAGTCAGGCGGGGCCTGAAGCTTTCTTT. Its protein is CASSQAGPEAFF.

The V and J genes are TRBV6-4 and TRBJ2-3; 9 nucleotides agree with TRBD2. CDR3 length: 15 amino acids. V lost 4 bases to trimming and J lost 2 bases; unmatched junction nucleotides: 4. CDR1 is MRHNA, CDR2 SNTAGT, per germline. CDR3 nucleotide sequence: TGTGCCAGCAGTGCTAGCGGGGCCCCCACAGATACGCAGTATTTT. Its translation: CASSASGAPTDTQYF.

The rearrangement joins TRBV12-3 or TRBV12-4 to TRBJ1-2; D is unclear. V gave up 1 base and J gave up 6 bases, with 9 bases separating them. CDR3 length: 13 residues. CDR3 amino acids: CASSLGRKHGYTF. The CDR3 DNA is TGTGCCAGCAGTTTAGGCAGAAAACATGGCTACACCTTC.

The V call is TRBV29-1, the J call TRBJ1-1; 11 bases fit TRBD1. The CDR3 is 14 residues long. The J segment lost 4 bases and the V segment lost 5 bases, leaving 6 bases of the junction unmatched. Germline CDR1 and CDR2: SQVTM and ANQGSEA. CDR3 sequence (DNA): TGCAGCGTTTCCGGGACAGGGGGGTCCACTGAAGCTTTCTTT. Translating it yields CSVSGTGGSTEAFF. Full variable domain (outside the CDR3, taken from reference TRBV29-1 and TRBJ1-1): SAVISQKPSRDICQRGTSLTIQCQVDSQVTMMFWYRQQPGQSLTLIATANQGSEATYESGFVIDKFPISRPNLTFSTLTVSNMSPEDSSIYLCSVSGTGGSTEAFFGQGTRLTVV.

Ten or more counts support this clone. This chain links TRBV19 with TRBJ2-1; D is possibly TRBD1 (5 bases). V gave up 2 bases and J gave up 5 bases, with 7 bases separating them. This CDR3 has 13 amino acids. CDR1 is LNHDA, CDR2 SQIVND, per germline (reference sequence). CDR3: CASSIQGDNEQFF. The CDR3 DNA follows: TGTGCCAGTAGTATACAAGGGGACAATGAGCAGTTCTTC.

This chain joins TRBV18 and TRBJ2-2; D unclear. CDR1 is KGHSH, CDR2 LQKENI, per germline. V was pared by 6 bases and J by 1 base, with 15 bases between. The CDR3 contains 16 residues. CDR3 loop: CASSPGLGLNTGELFF. CDR3 sequence (DNA): TGTGCCAGCTCCCCCGGTCTTGGTTTGAACACCGGGGAGCTGTTTTTT.

This clone has only one observation. This chain links TRBV12-3 or TRBV12-4 with TRBJ2-3; 7 bases map to TRBD2. V shed 7 bases and J 7 bases; nucleotides not matched to a gene: 8. The CDR3 extends over 13 amino acids. CDR3 bases: TGTGCCAGCACCCAGACTAGCTTGCATACGCAGTATTTT. Its translation: CASTQTSLHTQYF.

This rearrangement joins TRBV19 to TRBJ2-7; a weak D match, TRBD1 (5 bases). V lost 5 bases, J lost 5 bases, and 19 bases lay in between. Looked up from germline, CDR1 is LNHDA and CDR2 is SQIVND (reference sequence). The CDR3 consists of 15 residues. CDR3: CASSLTPTGIHEQYF. CDR3 DNA: TGTGCCAGTAGTCTCACACCTACAGGAATCCACGAGCAGTACTTC.

V and J are TRBV2 and TRBJ1-3; tentatively, D is TRBD1 (5 bases). The germline CDR1 and CDR2 sequences are SNHLY and FYNNEI. This CDR3 has 15 residues. V was trimmed by 2 bases and J by 4 bases, leaving 12 bases between them. The CDR3 region is CASSEIRVGGNTIYF. As DNA, the CDR3 is TGTGCCAGCAGTGAAATCAGGGTCGGGGGAAACACCATATATTTT.

The chain combines TRBV18 with TRBJ2-2, with D possibly matching TRBD2 (5 bases). Germline V gene lookup returns CDR1 KGHSH and CDR2 LQKENI. The ends were cut back, 2 bases at V and 9 bases at J, with 10 bases in the middle. This CDR3 is built from 13 residues. The CDR3 region has the DNA TGTGCCAGCTCACCAGGCCGGGGTCGGGAGCTGTTTTTT. This sequence encodes CASSPGRGRELFF.

This chain uses TRBV7-2 with TRBJ2-5; TRBD2 agrees at 7 bases. Per the germline V gene, CDR1 is SGHTA and CDR2 is FQGNSA. V lost 4 bases to trimming and J lost 2 bases; unmatched junction nucleotides: 7. The CDR3 length is 15 residues. The CDR3 DNA reads TGTGCCAGCAGCTGGGGGATCGGGGGGCAAGAGACCCAGTACTTC. This gives the protein CASSWGIGGQETQYF.

V usage is TRBV6-1 and J usage is TRBJ2-1; 8 bases are a match to TRBD2. This CDR3 region has 15 residues. Germline V CDR1 and CDR2: MNHNS, SASEGT. V lost 3 bases, J lost 6 bases, and 7 bases stayed unmatched. The CDR3 spells CASSESSGALNEQFF. Here the CDR3 DNA reads TGTGCCAGCAGTGAGAGTAGCGGGGCCCTCAATGAGCAGTTCTTC.

This clone was detected a few times. The chain combines TRBV7-8 with TRBJ1-1; D unresolved. Trimming cost V 5 bases and J 0 bases, with 13 bases left between them. From germline, CDR1 is SGHVS and CDR2 FQNEAQ. This CDR3 comprises 15 residues. CDR3 in amino acids: CASSLSVSMNTEAFF. CDR3 sequence (DNA): TGTGCCAGCAGCCTTAGCGTCTCGATGAACACTGAAGCTTTCTTT.

This chain joins TRBV18 and TRBJ2-2, with TRBD2 matching 9 bases. Germline trimming cut 1 base from V and 5 bases from J; bases unmatched to any gene: 11. The CDR3 loop spans 18 amino acids. Germline CDR1 and CDR2: KGHSH and LQKENI. CDR3 nucleotide sequence: TGTGCCAGCTCACCACGGATGGCGGGGGGGCCTGCAACCGGGGAGCTGTTTTTT. It translates to CASSPRMAGGPATGELFF.

This clone was picked up a small number of times. This rearrangement joins TRBV5-8 to TRBJ1-5, with D perhaps TRBD1 (5 bases). V was cut by 3 bases and J by 7 bases, with 17 bases left in between. This CDR3 contains 15 residues. Per germline, CDR1 SGHTS and CDR2 YDEGEE. The chain's CDR3 is CASSWPGGAEQPQHF. The CDR3 region has the DNA TGTGCCAGCAGCTGGCCGGGAGGGGCTGAACAGCCCCAGCATTTT. Full variable domain (remainder filled in from reference TRBV5-8 and TRBJ1-5): EAGVTQSPTHLIKTRGQQATLRCSPISGHTSVYWYQQALGLGLQFLLWYDEGEERNRGNFPPRFSGRQFPNYSSELNVNALELEDSALYLCASSWPGGAEQPQHFGDGTRLSIL.

This chain links TRBV25-1 with TRBJ2-3, with 11 bases identical to TRBD2. Germline-derived CDR1 and CDR2 are MGHDK and SYGVNS. V lost 4 bases to trimming and J lost 9 bases; unmatched junction nucleotides: 3. The CDR3 runs 13 residues. DNA of the CDR3: TGTGCCAGCAGTGTTAGCGGGGGGGCCACGCAGTATTTT. Amino acid sequence: CASSVSGGATQYF. The full variable domain, completed using reference TRBV25-1 and TRBJ2-3, is EADIYQTPRYLVIGTGKKITLECSQTMGHDKMYWYQQDPGMELHLIHYSYGVNSTEKGDLSSESTVSRIRTEHFPLTLESARPSHTSQYLCASSVSGGATQYFGPGTRLTVL.

This rearrangement joins TRBV28 to TRBJ2-1, with D possibly TRBD1 on 5 matching bases. Germline V lookup: CDR1 MDHEN, CDR2 SYDVKM. The CDR3 sequence is 13 residues long. Trimming left V 2 bases short and J 12 bases short, with 14 bases between. CDR3 loop: CASSLGVQVRQFF. Here the CDR3 DNA reads TGTGCCAGCAGTTTAGGGGTACAGGTCCGGCAGTTCTTC. The variable domain in full, completed from reference TRBV28 and TRBJ2-1, reads DVKVTQSSRYLVKRTGEKVFLECVQDMDHENMFWYRQDPGLGLRLIYFSYDVKMKEKGDIPEGYSVSREKKERFSLILESASTNQTSMYLCASSLGVQVRQFFGPGTRLTVL.

V and J are TRBV19 and TRBJ2-5, with D perhaps TRBD1 (5 bases). This CDR3 is built from 12 residues. CDR1 and CDR2 from the germline V gene are LNHDA and SQIVND (reference sequence). With 8 bases removed from V and 5 bases from J, the gap between germline ends came to 12 bases. The CDR3 sequence is CASSDSRETQYF. For the CDR3, the DNA is TGTGCCAGTTCCGACAGTCGGGAGACCCAGTACTTC.

The chain combines TRBV5-1 with TRBJ2-7; possible D gene TRBD1, 5 bases. The V end lost 7 bases, the J end lost 7 bases, and 18 bases lay between the germline ends. CDR3 size: 13 residues. From germline, CDR1 is SGHRS and CDR2 YFSETQ. The CDR3 region is CASGDSPGLEQYF. The CDR3, as DNA: TGCGCCAGCGGCGACAGTCCCGGTTTAGAGCAGTACTTC.

The V gene is TRBV28, the J gene TRBJ2-5; 7 bases map to TRBD2. The germline V gene encodes CDR1 MDHEN and CDR2 SYDVKM. V dropped 4 bases and J dropped 3; count of bases not matched to a gene: 8. This CDR3 spans 15 amino acids. The CDR3, as DNA: TGTGCCAGCAGTTCCCCCCTGAGCGGGAAAGAGACCCAGTACTTC. Translating it yields CASSSPLSGKETQYF.

This clone was detected once. V and J are TRBV27 and TRBJ2-1, with a weak D call TRBD1 (6 bases). V was clipped by 6 bases and J by 4 bases, with 13 bases between them. Germline V gene sequence: CDR1 MNHEY, CDR2 SMNVEV (reference sequence). This CDR3 contains 14 residues. The CDR3 is CASSVWGLYNEQFF. CDR3 sequence (DNA): TGTGCCAGCAGCGTTTGGGGGCTTTACAATGAGCAGTTCTTC.

The genes are TRBV10-1 and TRBJ2-2; 8 bases fit TRBD1. This CDR3 spans 15 amino acids. Germline CDR1 and CDR2: WNHNN and SYGVQD (reference sequence). Unmatched junction bases numbered 6, after V lost 5 bases and J lost 4 bases. This CDR3 reads CASSPGTGSTGELFF. The CDR3 coding sequence is TGCGCCAGCAGTCCCGGGACAGGTTCCACCGGGGAGCTGTTTTTT.

The chain joins TRBV5-1 to TRBJ2-7; tentatively, D is TRBD1 (5 bases). V shed 3 bases and J shed 3 bases, with 7 bases lying between them. This CDR3 contains 12 residues. The germline CDR1 and CDR2 sequences are SGHRS and YFSETQ. As DNA, the CDR3 is TGCGCCAGCAGCTCAGACAGCTACGAGCAGTACTTC. Encoded protein: CASSSDSYEQYF.

The chain uses TRBV12-3 or TRBV12-4 and TRBJ2-1; D might be TRBD2 (7 bases). V was cut by 8 bases and J by 12 bases, with 11 bases left in between. The CDR3 covers 10 residues. This chain's CDR3 is CASRGAGQFF. The CDR3 region has the DNA TGTGCCAGCCGGGGGGCGGGGCAGTTCTTC.

The CDR3 spells CASRPLAGDAETQYF. The CDR3 DNA sequence: TGTGCCAGTCGCCCCCTGGCCGGGGATGCGGAGACCCAGTACTTC. The gene calls are TRBV19 and TRBJ2-5; a weak D match, TRBD2 (5 bases). V was clipped by 8 bases and J by 5 bases, with 21 bases between them. This CDR3 has 15 amino acids. Germline values: CDR1 LNHDA, CDR2 SQIVND (reference sequence).